This T cell receptor (beta chain) came from a study of siplizumab effects on memory and regulatory T cells. Data came from immunoSEQ multiplex PCR; TCRdb stores just in-frame clones and leaves some out. The data contain 90,000 to 95,000 clones, 93% of them singletons. The CDR3 totals 11 residues. Per germline, CDR1 MNHEY and CDR2 SMNVEV (reference sequence). Between the trimmed V and J ends, which lost 2 bases and 10 bases, there was a span of 6 bases. The sample consisted of CD8+ T cells sorted from blood. V gene TRBV27 combines with J gene TRBJ2-1; D unresolved. The receptor was isolated from a human donor in good health. The CDR3 loop reads CASSLMGEQFF. In DNA form, the CDR3 reads TGTGCCAGCAGTTTAATGGGGGAGCAGTTCTTC.